These 25 T cell receptor beta chains were all obtained from the same sample, sequenced in a study of Graves' ophthalmopathy and Graves' hyperthyroidism. Amplified material comprised TCR beta CDR3 regions derived from RNA transcripts. In the first round, RT-PCR was carried out with HTBI primers, and a multiplex PCR formed the second round. TCRdb re-called the multiplex PCR reads with MiXCR, one entry per CDR3 protein. Among around 340,000 distinct CDR3 sequences listed, roughly a sixth were seen once. The specimen sequenced was peripheral blood. Receptors originate from an adult man with Graves' ophthalmopathy.

This clonotype was observed a few times. This chain uses TRBV19 with TRBJ2-2, with TRBD2 identical over 8 bases. After removal of 2 bases from V and 0 bases from J, the junction contained 5 bases not matched to a gene. Germline V gene sequence: CDR1 LNHDA, CDR2 SQIVND (reference sequence). CDR3 length: 17 residues. CDR3 protein: CASSILRGGANTGELFF. The CDR3 DNA follows: TGTGCCAGTAGTATACTTCGGGGGGGCGCGAACACCGGGGAGCTGTTTTTT.

This clonotype was seen ten or more times. This chain connects TRBV6-5 to TRBJ2-7; no firm D call. The CDR3 covers 16 residues. Germline V lookup: CDR1 MNHEY, CDR2 SVGAGI. Trimming removed 0 bases at V and 2 bases at J, with 14 bases between. The CDR3 sequence: CASSYSWSGSAYEQYF. The CDR3 nucleotides are TGTGCCAGCAGTTACTCTTGGTCAGGAAGTGCCTACGAGCAGTACTTC.

This clonotype came up many times. The CDR3 DNA reads TGCGCCAGCAGTCATTCTGATGGCAATCAGCCCCAGCATTTT. It is translated as CASSHSDGNQPQHF. The V gene is TRBV4-1, the J gene TRBJ1-5; D is undetermined. V lost 6 bases and J 2 bases, leaving 11 bases between the germline ends. This CDR3 has 14 amino acids. Germline V gives CDR1 MGHRA, CDR2 YSYEKL.

This clonotype was detected many times. The rearrangement uses TRBV24-1 and TRBJ1-2; D remains ambiguous. This CDR3 comprises 14 residues. With 4 bases removed from V and 3 bases from J, the gap between germline ends came to 11 bases. The germline V gene encodes CDR1 KGHDR and CDR2 SFDVKD. CDR3 loop: CATSDPGSHYGYTF. CDR3 nucleotides: TGTGCCACCAGTGACCCGGGAAGCCACTATGGCTACACCTTC.

This clonotype was recorded a few times. The chain combines TRBV6-1 with TRBJ2-7, with D perhaps TRBD2 (5 bases). The V gene's germline CDR1 is MNHNS and CDR2 SASEGT. This CDR3 has 15 residues. V lost 6 bases, J lost 2 bases, and 17 bases lay in between. CDR3 protein: CASSSTQRGAYEQYF. DNA of the CDR3: TGTGCCAGCAGCTCCACCCAACGGGGTGCCTACGAGCAGTACTTC.

As regards this clonotype: With a much larger clone just one base away, this may be a read error. The rearrangement uses TRBV9 and TRBJ2-7; a possible D gene is TRBD2 (6 bases). CDR1 is SGDLS, CDR2 YYNGEE, per germline. CDR3 length: 15 amino acids. CDR3 loop: CVSSVSGGYISEQYF. The CDR3 DNA sequence: TGTGTCAGCAGCGTAAGTGGGGGGTATATCTCCGAGCAGTACTTC.

At least ten counts were recorded for this clonotype. The chain couples TRBV27 to TRBJ2-5; D may be TRBD2 (5 bases). The CDR3 consists of 14 residues. V lost 8 bases and J lost 9, with 22 bases in between. Germline values: CDR1 MNHEY, CDR2 SMNVEV (reference sequence). The CDR3 here is CASSELGYEGSQYF. The CDR3 DNA follows: TGTGCCAGCTCCGAATTGGGTTACGAGGGTTCCCAGTACTTC.

This clonotype was counted ten times or more. J is TRBJ2-5 and V is TRBV7-2, with D perhaps TRBD1 (6 bases). Germline CDR1 SGHTA, CDR2 FQGNSA. There are 15 residues in the CDR3. V was clipped by 5 bases and J by 6 bases, with 19 bases between them. The CDR3, as DNA: TGTGCCAGCAGCCCTTGGGGGCGCGTTAGGAAGACCCAGTACTTC. Translating it yields CASSPWGRVRKTQYF.

In regard to this clonotype: This clone may be a read error of a much larger clone one base away. The chain is built from TRBV7-2 and TRBJ2-4, with D unresolved. CDR1 and CDR2 from the germline V gene are SGHTA and FQGNSA. The CDR3 contains 12 residues. CDR3 in amino acids: CACSLVGQLKYF. The CDR3 DNA is TGTGCCTGCAGCTTAGTAGGCCAGTTGAAGTACTTC.

This clonotype was recorded at least ten times. V gene TRBV10-1 combines with J gene TRBJ1-1; D is undetermined. Trimming removed 5 bases at V and 0 bases at J, with 7 bases between. The CDR3 contains 13 residues. The V gene's germline CDR1 is WNHNN and CDR2 SYGVQD (reference sequence). In DNA, the CDR3 is TGCGCCAGCAGTCGGAACATGAACACTGAAGCTTTCTTT. Translated, it gives CASSRNMNTEAFF.

This clonotype was seen at least ten times. V usage is TRBV13 and J usage is TRBJ2-7; 8 nucleotides align to TRBD1. With V trimmed by 8 bases and J by 2 bases, 5 bases remained unmatched. The CDR3 has 13 amino acids. Germline values: CDR1 PRHDT, CDR2 FYEKMQ (reference sequence). The CDR3 sequence is CASGPGGPYEQYF. CDR3 coding DNA: TGTGCCAGCGGCCCAGGGGGCCCCTACGAGCAGTACTTC.

In this sample, this clonotype turned up many times. The junction and the germline gene differ at one end; a read error may be behind it. This chain connects TRBV2 to TRBJ2-7; D unclear. Germline loops: CDR1 SNHLY, CDR2 FYNNEI. CDR3 length equals 14 residues. CDR3 sequence: CARSEPGYSYEQYF. The CDR3 region has the DNA TGTGCCAGAAGTGAACCCGGGTACTCCTACGAGCAGTACTTC.

Comments on this clonotype: A read error may be the cause here, since a much bigger clone is one base away. The chain couples TRBV7-2 to TRBJ2-5, with a weak D call TRBD2 (6 bases). The CDR3 is made up of 16 amino acids. Germline V CDR1 and CDR2: SGHTA, FQGNSA. CDR3 protein: CASSFVSGGLRETQHF. Here the CDR3 DNA reads TGTGCCAGCAGCTTCGTTAGCGGAGGTTTGCGAGAGACCCAGCACTTC.

This clonotype was observed at least ten times. This chain joins TRBV14 and TRBJ1-1; D is ambiguous. The CDR3 spans 12 residues. V gave up 3 bases and J gave up 8 bases, with 10 bases separating them. Germline assignment: CDR1 SGHDN and CDR2 FVKESK. The CDR3 loop reads CASSQKDAEAFF. The DNA of the CDR3 is TGTGCCAGCAGCCAGAAGGACGCGGAAGCTTTCTTT.

Details on this clonotype: It may be a read error: a sequence one base away is much more abundant. The chain couples TRBV9 to TRBJ2-5; D unresolved. The CDR3 covers 14 residues. Germline V gene data show CDR1 as SGDLS and CDR2 as YYNGEE. The CDR3 nucleotides are TGTGCCAGCAGCGTAGGGACGTACCAAGAGACCCTGTACTTC. It yields the protein CASSVGTYQETLYF.

This clonotype has ten or more counts. This chain uses TRBV2 with TRBJ2-7; D remains ambiguous. The CDR3 sequence is 11 residues long. Germline lookup yields CDR1 SNHLY and CDR2 FYNNEI. V lost 3 bases and J 5 bases, leaving 5 bases between the germline ends. The CDR3 sequence: CASSDPDEQYF. The CDR3 DNA reads TGTGCCAGCAGTGATCCTGACGAGCAGTACTTC.

This sequence joins TRBV6-5 and TRBJ2-7; 12 nucleotides line up with TRBD1. V shed 4 bases, J shed 6 bases, and the junction held 10 bases outside the gene matches. This CDR3 has 16 amino acids. Germline-derived CDR1 and CDR2 are MNHEY and SVGAGI. The CDR3 region has the DNA TGTGCCAGCAGTTCACCTCAGGGACAGGGGGCCGGCGAGCAGTACTTC. Its protein product is CASSSPQGQGAGEQYF.

The chain is built from TRBV11-2 and TRBJ1-1, with D tentatively TRBD1 (5 bases). The CDR3 runs to 12 residues. The V and J ends lost 7 bases and 3 bases respectively, with 9 bases between them. Germline V gives CDR1 SGHAT, CDR2 FQNNGV. The DNA of the CDR3 is TGTGCCAGCAAGGTCAGGGACACTGAAGCTTTCTTT. Amino acids: CASKVRDTEAFF.

This clonotype was detected many times. The chain has TRBV6-2 or TRBV6-3 and TRBJ2-7; D not resolved. Deletions cut 2 bases from V and 1 base from J, with 6 bases between. This CDR3 spans 13 amino acids. Germline V gives CDR1 MNHEY, CDR2 SVGEGT. This chain's CDR3 is CASSYARSYEQYF. As DNA, the CDR3 is TGTGCCAGCAGTTACGCCCGATCCTACGAGCAGTACTTC.

This clonotype was recorded once. V and J are TRBV27 and TRBJ1-6, with 9 bases lining up with TRBD1. J lost 0 bases, V lost 4 bases, and 10 bases had no gene match. The germline V gene encodes CDR1 MNHEY and CDR2 SMNVEV (reference sequence). The CDR3 runs to 19 residues. The CDR3 DNA sequence: TGTGCCAGCAGTTCGGGGGACAGGGTAGGGTCCTCCTATAATTCACCCCTCCACTTT. As protein: CASSSGDRVGSSYNSPLHF.

This clonotype was detected ten times or more. V is TRBV2 and J is TRBJ2-7, with 10 bases identical to TRBD2. This CDR3 has 13 amino acids. The V and J ends lost 6 bases and 3 bases, in that order; junction bases with no gene match: 2. Germline CDR1 is SNHLY and CDR2 is FYNNEI. Here the CDR3 DNA reads TGTGCCAGCAGGGGACTAGCGCACTACGAGCAGTACTTC. As protein: CASRGLAHYEQYF.

There are many counts of this clonotype. V usage is TRBV12-3 or TRBV12-4 and J usage is TRBJ1-5, with a tentative D call TRBD1 (5 bases). This CDR3 comprises 15 residues. V lost 8 bases and J 2 bases, leaving 16 bases between the germline ends. The CDR3 DNA reads TGTGCCAGCGCTGCGGGGGGACGGGGCAATCAGCCCCAGCATTTT. This codes for CASAAGGRGNQPQHF.

This clonotype was counted ten times or more. The rearrangement uses TRBV6-4 and TRBJ2-7; 7 nucleotides match TRBD1. Germline V gene sequence: CDR1 MRHNA, CDR2 SNTAGT. V lost 5 bases and J lost 2; bases outside the gene matches: 27. This CDR3 is 21 amino acids long. CDR3 DNA sequence: TGTGCCAGCAGTAGACCATTACCAAACGGGACAGCGACACGCTATACCTACGAGCAGTACTTC. It is translated as CASSRPLPNGTATRYTYEQYF.

At least ten counts were recorded for this clonotype. The chain uses TRBV12-3 or TRBV12-4 and TRBJ2-5; tentatively, D is TRBD1 (6 bases). Trimming removed 1 base from V and 4 bases from J, with 22 bases in between. The CDR3 sequence is 18 residues long. The CDR3 DNA follows: TGTGCCAGCAGTTTAGTACTCAACAGGGAACGTGTAATAGAGACCCAGTACTTC. The encoded protein is CASSLVLNRERVIETQYF.

This clonotype was counted at least ten times. V usage is TRBV12-3 or TRBV12-4 and J usage is TRBJ2-3; 11 nucleotides agree with TRBD2. V was pared by 4 bases and J by 2 bases, with 5 bases of the junction left unmatched. The CDR3 is made up of 16 amino acids. The DNA for the CDR3 is TGTGCCAGCAGTTACGGGACTAGCGGATACACAGATACGCAGTATTTT. Amino acids: CASSYGTSGYTDTQYF.